Shown below are 2 T cell receptor beta chains from a single sample sequenced in a study of T cell repertoires in cytomegalovirus infection. TCRdb reprocessed the reads with MiXCR, giving one entry per CDR3 protein. Of 350,000 to 450,000 distinct CDR3 sequences in the sample, roughly 20% were seen once. Sequencing used PBMCs. All receptors come from a human donor in good health (CMV status not recorded). Some clones in this sample may be carry-over from other donors' samples.

Turning to this clonotype: Being one base from a much bigger clone, this may be a read error. The chain is built from TRBV7-2 and TRBJ2-5; no reliable D call. The V gene lost 2 bases and the J gene lost 7 bases, with 8 bases spanning the gap. This CDR3 has 12 amino acids. Germline V lookup: CDR1 SGHTA, CDR2 FQGNSA. The CDR3 reads CASSLTLATQYF. The CDR3 region has the DNA TGTGCCAGCAGCTTAACCCTGGCGACCCAGTACTTC.

The chain has TRBV20-1 and TRBJ2-7; 12 bases line up with TRBD2. Trimming took 6 bases from V and 0 from J; bases not matched to a gene: 15. The CDR3 runs 18 residues. Per germline, CDR1 DFQATT and CDR2 SNEGSKA (reference sequence). DNA for the CDR3: TGCAGTGCCGGAACTAGCGGGGGGCCCGGAGGATTCTCCTACGAGCAGTACTTC. It is translated as CSAGTSGGPGGFSYEQYF.